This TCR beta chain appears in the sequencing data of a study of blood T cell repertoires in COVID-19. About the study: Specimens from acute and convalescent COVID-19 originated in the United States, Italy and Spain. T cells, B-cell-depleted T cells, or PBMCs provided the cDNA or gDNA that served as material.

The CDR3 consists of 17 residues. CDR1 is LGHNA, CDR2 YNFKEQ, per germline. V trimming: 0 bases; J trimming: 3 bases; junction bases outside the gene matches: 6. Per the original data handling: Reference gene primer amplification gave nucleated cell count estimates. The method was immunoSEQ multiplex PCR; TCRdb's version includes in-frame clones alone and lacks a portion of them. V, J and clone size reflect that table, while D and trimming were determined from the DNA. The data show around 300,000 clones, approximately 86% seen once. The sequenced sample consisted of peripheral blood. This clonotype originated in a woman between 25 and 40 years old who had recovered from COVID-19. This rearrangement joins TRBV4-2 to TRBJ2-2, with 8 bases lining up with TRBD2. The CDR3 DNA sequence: TGTGCCAGCAGCCAAGATGTTTACGGGAGGGACACCGGGGAGCTGTTTTTT. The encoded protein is CASSQDVYGRDTGELFF.